Listed below are T cell receptor beta chains from one sample, sequenced in a study of shared clonotypes between healthy human individuals. Measured with immunoSEQ multiplex PCR; TCRdb has only the in-frame clones, and not every one. The table records some 800,000 clones, around 92% of them present only once. The sample comprised naive CD8+ T cells sorted from blood. These receptors all come from a man aged 30 to 45 in good health. CDR3s include the opening cysteine and the closing phenylalanine or tryptophan. A D gene is named only where the DNA matches it firmly. The size field is filled for only some rows; it gives once, few, many or a size class.

>TRBD2|TRBV27|TRBJ2-7|.
CASSRPGRTTYEQYF
TGTGCCAGCAGTCGCCCCGGGAGGACAACCTACGAGCAGTACTTC
>.|TRBV11-2|TRBJ2-7|.
CASSPPLLAYEQYF
TGTGCCAGCAGCCCTCCTTTGCTAGCTTACGAGCAGTACTTC
>.|TRBV6-1|TRBJ2-5|.
CASSEIGETQYF
TGTGCCAGCAGTGAAATTGGAGAGACCCAGTACTTC
>TRBD1|TRBV6-6|TRBJ2-4|once
CASSYSGQGGKNIQYF
TGTGCCAGCAGTTACTCGGGACAGGGAGGCAAAAACATTCAGTACTTC
>.|TRBV10-2|TRBJ1-5|.
CASSERGVRNQPQHF
TGCGCCAGCAGTGAGAGAGGGGTTCGGAATCAGCCCCAGCATTTT
>.|TRBV5-1|TRBJ2-3|.
CASSLIADTDTQYF
TGCGCCAGCAGCTTAATAGCGGACACAGATACGCAGTATTTT
>TRBD2|TRBV7-9|TRBJ2-1|.
CASSSPKTSVSSYNEQFF
TGTGCCAGCAGCTCCCCTAAAACTAGCGTTAGCTCCTACAATGAGCAGTTCTTC
>.|TRBV29-1|TRBJ2-7|.
CSGGDGPGEQYF
TGCAGCGGGGGGGACGGTCCTGGCGAGCAGTACTTC
>.|TRBV7-6|TRBJ2-5|.
CASSLTPGQETQYF
TGTGCCAGCAGCTTAACGCCGGGGCAAGAGACCCAGTACTTC
>.|TRBV11-2|TRBJ1-4|.
CASSLGGGEKLFF
TGTGCCAGCAGCTTAGGAGGTGGGGAAAAACTGTTTTTT
>.|TRBV7-3|TRBJ1-1|.
CASSAGSLMNTEAFF
TGTGCCAGCAGCGCCGGCAGCCTTATGAACACTGAAGCTTTCTTT
>TRBD1|TRBV4-1|TRBJ2-7|.
CASSQGPGQDYYEQYF
TGCGCCAGCAGCCAAGGCCCGGGACAGGACTACTACGAGCAGTACTTC
>.|TRBV29-1|TRBJ2-1|.
CSVERTAHEQFF
TGCAGCGTTGAGCGGACAGCTCATGAGCAGTTCTTC
>TRBD1|TRBV6-1|TRBJ1-2|.
CASSEAGQYSGAYGYTF
TGTGCCAGCAGTGAAGCGGGACAGTATTCTGGGGCCTATGGCTACACCTTC
>TRBD2|TRBV7-9|TRBJ2-7|.
CASSLTSGVSSYEQYF
TGTGCCAGCAGCTTGACTAGCGGGGTTAGCTCCTACGAGCAGTACTTC
>.|TRBV19|TRBJ2-3|.
CASSIEGISTDTQYF
TGTGCCAGTAGTATCGAGGGGATTAGCACAGATACGCAGTATTTT
>TRBD1|TRBV11-2|TRBJ2-3|.
CASSRGPGTQYF
TGTGCCAGCAGTAGGGGGCCTGGTACGCAGTATTTT
>.|TRBV7-2|TRBJ2-1|.
CASTLSTVSSYNEQFF
TGTGCCAGCACCCTTAGTACGGTCAGCTCCTACAATGAGCAGTTCTTC
>.|TRBV19|TRBJ1-5|.
CASSIVRHPSNQPQHF
TGTGCCAGTAGTATAGTAAGACACCCAAGCAATCAGCCCCAGCATTTT
>.|TRBV27|TRBJ2-7|.
CASRAATGGEQYF
TGTGCCAGCAGGGCCGCCACCGGCGGGGAGCAGTACTTC
>.|TRBV29-1|TRBJ1-1|.
CSVDPPGGTEAFF
TGCAGCGTTGATCCCCCCGGGGGCACTGAAGCTTTCTTT
>.|TRBV27|TRBJ2-6|.
CASRLGVSGANVLTF
TGTGCCAGCAGGCTCGGGGTATCTGGGGCCAACGTCCTGACTTTC
>.|TRBV10-2|TRBJ2-7|.
CASSEEGGPYEQYF
TGCGCCAGCAGTGAGGAGGGCGGACCCTACGAGCAGTACTTC
>TRBD1|TRBV27|TRBJ2-1|.
CASSFISGTGVSNEQFF
TGTGCCAGCAGTTTTATTTCGGGGACAGGCGTGAGCAATGAGCAGTTCTTC
>.|TRBV6-6|TRBJ2-5|.
CASSYSDSSGETQYF
TGTGCCAGCAGTTACTCGGACAGCTCGGGCGAGACCCAGTACTTC
>TRBD1|TRBV11-2|TRBJ2-7|.
CASSSLPKGTGPYEQYF
TGTGCCAGCAGCTCCCTGCCCAAGGGGACAGGGCCCTACGAGCAGTACTTC
>.|TRBV9|TRBJ2-1|.
CASEGLGHEQFF
TGTGCCAGCGAGGGGTTGGGCCATGAGCAGTTCTTC
>.|TRBV7-9|TRBJ2-7|once
CASSLDPYEQYF
TGTGCCAGCAGCTTAGACCCTTACGAGCAGTACTTC
>.|TRBV27|TRBJ2-3|once
CASRAAGSTDTQYF
TGTGCCAGCAGGGCGGCGGGAAGCACAGATACGCAGTATTTT
>TRBD2|TRBV7-2|TRBJ2-7|.
CASSLLAGHDEQYF
TGTGCCAGCAGCTTACTAGCGGGTCACGACGAGCAGTACTTC
>.|TRBV10-3|TRBJ1-5|.
CAISEQLSNQPQHF
TGTGCCATCAGTGAACAGCTAAGCAATCAGCCCCAGCATTTT
>TRBD2|TRBV5-4|TRBJ2-3|.
CASSLEGLAGGPTDTQYF
TGTGCCAGCAGCCTGGAGGGACTAGCGGGAGGGCCCACAGATACGCAGTATTTT
>.|TRBV19|TRBJ1-3|once
CASSIGATSGNTIYF
TGTGCCAGTAGTATCGGAGCAACTTCTGGAAACACCATATATTTT
>.|TRBV5-4|TRBJ1-2|.
CASSLESRMDRIGNYGYTF
TGTGCCAGCAGCTTAGAATCTAGGATGGATCGGATAGGTAACTATGGCTACACCTTC
>TRBD1|TRBV7-9|TRBJ2-1|.
CASSLPTGGTYNEQFF
TGTGCCAGCAGCCTTCCGACAGGGGGCACGTACAATGAGCAGTTCTTC
>.|TRBV9|TRBJ2-7|.
CASSGGEAVEQYF
TGTGCCAGCAGCGGAGGGGAAGCTGTCGAGCAGTACTTC
>.|TRBV29-1|TRBJ2-3|.
CSVDTSSRTDTQYF
TGCAGCGTTGATACTAGCAGCAGGACAGATACGCAGTATTTT
>.|TRBV11-2|TRBJ2-6|.
CASSGPRTHSGANVLTF
TGTGCCAGCAGCGGGCCGCGAACCCACAGCGGGGCCAACGTCCTGACTTTC
>.|TRBV5-1|TRBJ2-7|.
CASSLTGKSYEQYF
TGCGCCAGCAGCTTGACAGGGAAGAGTTACGAGCAGTACTTC
>TRBD2|TRBV27|TRBJ2-1|.
CASSFGGGEVPYNEQFF
TGTGCCAGCAGTTTTGGGGGGGGAGAGGTCCCCTACAATGAGCAGTTCTTC
>.|TRBV4-3|TRBJ1-4|.
CASSQDVILATNEKLFF
TGCGCCAGCAGCCAAGACGTTATCTTAGCAACTAATGAAAAACTGTTTTTT
>.|TRBV11-2|TRBJ2-7|.
CASSLRISYEQYF
TGTGCCAGCAGCCTCAGGATTTCCTACGAGCAGTACTTC
>TRBD1|TRBV27|TRBJ1-1|.
CASSSKQGMNTEAFF
TGTGCCAGCAGTTCAAAACAGGGGATGAACACTGAAGCTTTCTTT
>.|TRBV11-3|TRBJ2-7|.
CASSLDSGQTQEYF
TGTGCCAGCAGCTTAGATTCAGGACAGACTCAGGAGTACTTC
>TRBD2|TRBV2|TRBJ2-1|.
CASRVAGGYPEQFF
TGTGCCAGCAGGGTGGCGGGAGGGTATCCTGAGCAGTTCTTC
>TRBD2|TRBV14|TRBJ2-1|.
CASSQDSSGTSGSYNEQFF
TGTGCCAGCAGCCAAGATAGTTCGGGGACTAGCGGTTCCTACAATGAGCAGTTCTTC
>TRBD1|TRBV9|TRBJ2-7|.
CASSPATGAYEQYF
TGTGCCAGCAGCCCGGCTACAGGGGCCTACGAGCAGTACTTC
>.|TRBV29-1|TRBJ2-6|.
CSAPSGANVLTF
TGCAGCGCCCCCTCTGGGGCCAACGTCCTGACTTTC
>.|TRBV11-3|TRBJ2-7|.
CASSQTGSSYEQYF
TGTGCCAGCAGCCAAACTGGAAGCTCCTACGAGCAGTACTTC
>.|TRBV27|TRBJ2-1|.
CASSLGRVNGLNEQFF
TGTGCCAGCAGTTTAGGCAGGGTAAACGGGTTGAATGAGCAGTTCTTC
>.|TRBV9|TRBJ2-7|.
CASSVGAVPREQYF
TGTGCCAGCAGCGTAGGGGCAGTTCCTCGCGAGCAGTACTTC
>TRBD1|TRBV7-9|TRBJ2-7|.
CASDGGQGLYEQYF
TGTGCCAGCGACGGCGGACAGGGGCTCTACGAGCAGTACTTC
>.|TRBV27|TRBJ2-1|once
CASSLSFGNEQFF
TGTGCCAGCAGTTTATCTTTCGGCAATGAGCAGTTCTTC
>.|TRBV18|TRBJ2-7|.
CASSPQGTYEQYF
TGTGCCAGCTCACCACAGGGAACCTACGAGCAGTACTTC
>TRBD2|TRBV5-6|TRBJ2-5|.
CASSLSGPSGRGETQYF
TGTGCCAGCAGCTTATCCGGGCCTAGCGGGAGAGGCGAGACCCAGTACTTC
>.|TRBV14|TRBJ2-7|.
CASSQGTLGSYEQYF
TGTGCCAGCAGCCAAGGGACCCTAGGGTCCTACGAGCAGTACTTC
>TRBD1|TRBV7-6|TRBJ2-3|once
CASSLEVSRGLDTQYF
TGTGCCAGCAGCTTAGAAGTGTCCAGGGGGCTCGATACGCAGTATTTT
>.|TRBV4-3|TRBJ2-7|.
CASSQDSGVGGEQYF
TGCGCCAGCAGCCAAGATTCAGGGGTAGGGGGCGAGCAGTACTTC
>.|TRBV9|TRBJ2-3|.
CASSEDSTSTDTQYF
TGTGCCAGCAGCGAGGACAGTACTAGCACAGATACGCAGTATTTT